This T cell receptor (beta chain) was sequenced for a study of human T cells and chemical hapten exposure. Across the study: Sensitizing treatment utilized 2% DPC over an approximately 2 cm by approximately 2 cm portion of upper inner arm skin. Among samples, TCR yields varied mainly because of small differences in pooled library volume.

Germline values: CDR1 ENHRY, CDR2 SYGVKD. V lost 11 bases, J lost 1 base, and 15 bases lay in between. The CDR3 is made up of 13 amino acids. This clonotype was counted only a few times. The antigen remains unidentified. Study-wide points: Versus controls, expanded TCRs had significantly more large CDR3 similarity clusters.

MiXCR, run by TCRdb on the RACE reads, gives a single entry per CDR3 protein. The sample lists under 90,000 distinct CDR3 sequences; 8% to 10% were seen once. Time point given: pre-sensitization, week 0. Treatment here: therapeutic diphenylcyclopropenone sensitization with weekly scalp DPC. This rearrangement joins TRBV10-3 to TRBJ2-7, with D perhaps TRBD1 or TRBD2 (5 bases each). Sequences were derived from whole blood, sampled in connection with sensitization to the hapten diphenylcyclopropenone (DPC). The clonotype comes from a woman aged 40 to 50 with alopecia areata. Some clones in this sample may be carry-over from other donors' samples. The CDR3 region is CAGAGTESYEQYF. CDR3 bases: TGTGCCGGTGCCGGGACCGAATCCTACGAGCAGTACTTC.